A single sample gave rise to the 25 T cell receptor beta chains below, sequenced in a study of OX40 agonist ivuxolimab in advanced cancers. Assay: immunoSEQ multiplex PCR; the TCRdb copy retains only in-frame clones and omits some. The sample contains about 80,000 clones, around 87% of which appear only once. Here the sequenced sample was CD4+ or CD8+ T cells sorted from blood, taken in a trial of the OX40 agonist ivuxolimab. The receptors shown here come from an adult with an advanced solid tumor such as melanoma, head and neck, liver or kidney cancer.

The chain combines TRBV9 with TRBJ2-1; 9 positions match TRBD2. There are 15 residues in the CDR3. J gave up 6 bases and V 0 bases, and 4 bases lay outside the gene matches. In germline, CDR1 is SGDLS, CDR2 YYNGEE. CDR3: CASSVGGRGGNEQFF. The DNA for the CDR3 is TGTGCCAGCAGCGTAGGCGGGAGGGGTGGCAATGAGCAGTTCTTC.

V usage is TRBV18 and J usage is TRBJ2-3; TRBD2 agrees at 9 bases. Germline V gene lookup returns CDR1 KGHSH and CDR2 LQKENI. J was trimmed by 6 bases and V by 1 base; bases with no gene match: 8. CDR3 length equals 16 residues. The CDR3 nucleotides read TGTGCCAGCTCACCACTCGGCGCGGGAGGGAGGGATACGCAGTATTTT. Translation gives CASSPLGAGGRDTQYF.

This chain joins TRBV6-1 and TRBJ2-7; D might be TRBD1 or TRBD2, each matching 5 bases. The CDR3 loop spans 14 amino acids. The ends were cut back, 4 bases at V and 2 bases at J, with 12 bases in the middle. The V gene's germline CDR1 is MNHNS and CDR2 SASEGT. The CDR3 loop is CASSVGTRTYEQYV. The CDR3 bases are TGTGCCAGCAGTGTTGGGACCCGAACCTACGAGCAGTACGTC.

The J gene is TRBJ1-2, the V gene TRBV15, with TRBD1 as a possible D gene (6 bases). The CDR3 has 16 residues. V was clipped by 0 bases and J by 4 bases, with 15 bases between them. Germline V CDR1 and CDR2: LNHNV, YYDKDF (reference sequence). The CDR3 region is CATSRDQGTILYGYTF. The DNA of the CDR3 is TGTGCCACCAGCAGAGATCAAGGGACAATACTCTATGGCTACACCTTC.

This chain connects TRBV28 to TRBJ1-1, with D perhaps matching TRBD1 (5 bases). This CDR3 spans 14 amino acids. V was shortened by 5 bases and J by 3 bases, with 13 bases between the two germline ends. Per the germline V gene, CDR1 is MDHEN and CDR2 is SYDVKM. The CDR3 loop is CASSLPRVYTEAFF. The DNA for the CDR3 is TGTGCCAGCAGTCTTCCCAGGGTGTACACTGAAGCTTTCTTT.

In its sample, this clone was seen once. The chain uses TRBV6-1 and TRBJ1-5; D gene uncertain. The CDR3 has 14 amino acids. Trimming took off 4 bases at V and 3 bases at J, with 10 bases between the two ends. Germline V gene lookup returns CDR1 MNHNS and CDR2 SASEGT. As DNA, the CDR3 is TGTGCCAGCAGTGTCCCCCGGGTCAATCAGCCCCAGCATTTT. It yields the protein CASSVPRVNQPQHF.

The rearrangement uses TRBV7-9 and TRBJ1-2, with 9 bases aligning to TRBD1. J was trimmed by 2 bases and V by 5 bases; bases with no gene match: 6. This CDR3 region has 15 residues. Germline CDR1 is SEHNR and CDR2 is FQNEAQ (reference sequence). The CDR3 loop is CASSAGDRENYGYTF. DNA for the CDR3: TGTGCCAGCAGCGCCGGGGACAGGGAGAACTATGGCTACACCTTC. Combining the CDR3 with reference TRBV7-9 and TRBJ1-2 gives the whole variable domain DTGVSQNPRHKITKRGQNVTFRCDPISEHNRLYWYRQTLGQGPEFLTYFQNEAQLEKSRLLSDRFSAERPKGSFSTLEIQRTEQGDSAMYLCASSAGDRENYGYTFGSGTRLTVV.

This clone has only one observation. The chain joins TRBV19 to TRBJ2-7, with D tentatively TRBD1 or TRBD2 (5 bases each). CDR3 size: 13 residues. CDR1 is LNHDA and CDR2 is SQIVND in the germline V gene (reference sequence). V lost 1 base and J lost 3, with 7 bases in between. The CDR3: CASSIGGNYEQYF. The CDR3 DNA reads TGTGCCAGTAGTATAGGGGGGAACTACGAGCAGTACTTC.

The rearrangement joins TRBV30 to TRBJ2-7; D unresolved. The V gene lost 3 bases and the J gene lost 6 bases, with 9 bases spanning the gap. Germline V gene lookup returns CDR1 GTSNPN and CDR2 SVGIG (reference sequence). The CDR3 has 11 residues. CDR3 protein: CAWSPVVEQYF. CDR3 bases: TGTGCCTGGAGCCCTGTGGTCGAGCAGTACTTC.

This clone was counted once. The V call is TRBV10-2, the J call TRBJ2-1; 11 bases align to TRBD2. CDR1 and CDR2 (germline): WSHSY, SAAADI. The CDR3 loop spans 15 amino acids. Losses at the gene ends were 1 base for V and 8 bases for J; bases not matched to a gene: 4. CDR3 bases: TGCGCCAGCAGTGAGTTTAGCGGGGGGGACGATGAGCAGTTCTTC. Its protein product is CASSEFSGGDDEQFF.

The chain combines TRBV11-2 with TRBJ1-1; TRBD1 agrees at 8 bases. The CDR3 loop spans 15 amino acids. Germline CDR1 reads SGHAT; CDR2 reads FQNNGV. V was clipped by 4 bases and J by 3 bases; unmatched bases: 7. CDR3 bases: TGTGCCAGCAGCTCCCGACAGGGGCAAGACACTGAAGCTTTCTTT. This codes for CASSSRQGQDTEAFF.

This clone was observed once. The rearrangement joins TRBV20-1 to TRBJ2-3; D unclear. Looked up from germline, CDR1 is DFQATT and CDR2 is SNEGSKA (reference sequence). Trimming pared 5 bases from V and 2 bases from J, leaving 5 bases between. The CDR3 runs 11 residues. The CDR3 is CSAAVTDTQYF. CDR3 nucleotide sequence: TGCAGTGCTGCCGTCACAGATACGCAGTATTTT.

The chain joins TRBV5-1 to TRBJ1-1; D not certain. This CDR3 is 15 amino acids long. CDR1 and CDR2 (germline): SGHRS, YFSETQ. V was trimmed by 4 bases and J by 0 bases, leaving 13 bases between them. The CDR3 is CASSLGRPMNTEAFF. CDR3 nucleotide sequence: TGCGCCAGCAGCCTCGGACGTCCCATGAACACTGAAGCTTTCTTT.

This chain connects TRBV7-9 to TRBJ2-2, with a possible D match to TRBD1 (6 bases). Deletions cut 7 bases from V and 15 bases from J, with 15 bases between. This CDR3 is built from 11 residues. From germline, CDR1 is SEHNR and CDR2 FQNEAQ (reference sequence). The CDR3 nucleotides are TGTGCCAGCACCAGGGGAGCCAATGTGTTTTTT. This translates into CASTRGANVFF.

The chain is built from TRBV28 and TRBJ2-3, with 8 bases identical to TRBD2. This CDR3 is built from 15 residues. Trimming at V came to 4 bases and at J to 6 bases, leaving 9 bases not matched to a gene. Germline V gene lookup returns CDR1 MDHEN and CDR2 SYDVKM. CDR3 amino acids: CASSWGAGAADTQYF. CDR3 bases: TGTGCCAGCAGTTGGGGAGCGGGAGCGGCGGATACGCAGTATTTT.

CDR3 sequence reads: CASSFTQGTLNYGYTF. The CDR3 DNA is TGTGCCAGCAGCTTCACACAGGGAACACTCAACTATGGCTACACCTTC. V gene TRBV7-2 combines with J gene TRBJ1-2, with D maybe TRBD1 (6 bases). V was cut by 3 bases and J by 2 bases, with 16 bases left in between. The CDR3 is made up of 16 amino acids. Germline values: CDR1 SGHTA, CDR2 FQGNSA.

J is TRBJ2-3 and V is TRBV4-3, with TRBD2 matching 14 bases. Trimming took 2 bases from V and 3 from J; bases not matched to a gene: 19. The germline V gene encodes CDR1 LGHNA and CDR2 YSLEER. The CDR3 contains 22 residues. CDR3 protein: CASSQYRISGTSGSRGTDTQYF. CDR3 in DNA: TGCGCCAGCAGCCAATATAGGATCTCCGGGACTAGCGGGAGCCGGGGGACAGATACGCAGTATTTT.

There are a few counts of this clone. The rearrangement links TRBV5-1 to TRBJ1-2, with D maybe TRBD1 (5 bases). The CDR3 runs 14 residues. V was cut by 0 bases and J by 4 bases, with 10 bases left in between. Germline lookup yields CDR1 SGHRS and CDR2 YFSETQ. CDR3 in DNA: TGCGCCAGCAGCTTGGGTTCAGGGACCTATGGCTACACCTTC. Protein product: CASSLGSGTYGYTF.

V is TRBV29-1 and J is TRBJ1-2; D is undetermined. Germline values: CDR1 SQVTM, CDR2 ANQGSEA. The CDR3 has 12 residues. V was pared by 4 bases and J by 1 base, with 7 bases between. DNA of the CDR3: TGCAGCGTTGTAGTTTATAACTATGGCTACACCTTC. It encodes CSVVVYNYGYTF.

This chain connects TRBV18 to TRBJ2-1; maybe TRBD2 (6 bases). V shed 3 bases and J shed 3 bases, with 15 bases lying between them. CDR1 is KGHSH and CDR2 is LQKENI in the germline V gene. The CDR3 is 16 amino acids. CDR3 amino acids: CASSPRGTSNYNEQFF. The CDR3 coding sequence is TGTGCCAGCTCACCCCGGGGGACTTCAAACTACAATGAGCAGTTCTTC.

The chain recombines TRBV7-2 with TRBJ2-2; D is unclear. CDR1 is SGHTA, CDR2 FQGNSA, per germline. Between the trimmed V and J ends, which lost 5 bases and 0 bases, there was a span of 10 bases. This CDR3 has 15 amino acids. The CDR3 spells CASSPERANTGELFF. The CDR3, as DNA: TGTGCCAGCAGCCCGGAGCGCGCGAACACCGGGGAGCTGTTTTTT.

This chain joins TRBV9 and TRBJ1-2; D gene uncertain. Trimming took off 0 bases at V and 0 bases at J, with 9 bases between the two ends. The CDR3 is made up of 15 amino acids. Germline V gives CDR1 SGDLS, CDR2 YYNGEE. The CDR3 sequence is CASSVEIGSNYGYTF. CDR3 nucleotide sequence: TGTGCCAGCAGCGTAGAAATCGGATCTAACTATGGCTACACCTTC. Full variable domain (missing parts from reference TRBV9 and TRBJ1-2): DSGVTQTPKHLITATGQRVTLRCSPRSGDLSVYWYQQSLDQGLQFLIQYYNGEERAKGNILERFSAQQFPDLHSELNLSSLELGDSALYFCASSVEIGSNYGYTFGSGTRLTVV.

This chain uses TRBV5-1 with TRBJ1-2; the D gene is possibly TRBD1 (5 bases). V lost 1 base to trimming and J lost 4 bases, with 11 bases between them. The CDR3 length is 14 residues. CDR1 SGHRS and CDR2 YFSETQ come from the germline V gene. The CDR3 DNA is TGCGCCAGCAGCTTGACGGGGGATTCCTATGGCTACACCTTC. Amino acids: CASSLTGDSYGYTF.

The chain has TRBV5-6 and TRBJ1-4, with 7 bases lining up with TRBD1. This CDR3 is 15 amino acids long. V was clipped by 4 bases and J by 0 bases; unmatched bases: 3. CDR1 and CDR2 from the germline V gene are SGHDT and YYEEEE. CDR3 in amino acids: CASSRTGATNEKLFF. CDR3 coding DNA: TGTGCCAGCAGCCGGACAGGCGCAACTAATGAAAAACTGTTTTTT.

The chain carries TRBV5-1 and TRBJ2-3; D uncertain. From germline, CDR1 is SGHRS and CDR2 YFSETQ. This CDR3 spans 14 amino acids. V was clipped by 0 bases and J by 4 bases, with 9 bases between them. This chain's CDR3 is CASSLGYQADTQYF. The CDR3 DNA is TGCGCCAGCAGCTTGGGTTATCAGGCAGATACGCAGTATTTT.